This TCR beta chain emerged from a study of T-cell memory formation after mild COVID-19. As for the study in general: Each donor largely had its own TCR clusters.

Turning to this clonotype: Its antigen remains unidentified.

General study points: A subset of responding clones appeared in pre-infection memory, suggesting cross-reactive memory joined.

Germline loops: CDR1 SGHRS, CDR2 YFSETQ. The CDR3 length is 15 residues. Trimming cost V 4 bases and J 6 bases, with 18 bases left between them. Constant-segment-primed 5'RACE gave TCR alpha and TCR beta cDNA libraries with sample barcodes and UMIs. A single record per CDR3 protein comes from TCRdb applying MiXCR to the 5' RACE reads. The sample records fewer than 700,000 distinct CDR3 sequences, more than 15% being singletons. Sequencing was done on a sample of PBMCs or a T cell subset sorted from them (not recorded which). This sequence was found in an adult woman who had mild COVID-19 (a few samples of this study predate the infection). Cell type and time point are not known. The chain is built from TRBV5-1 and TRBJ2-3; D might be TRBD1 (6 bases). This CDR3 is CASSIGQIPGDTQYF. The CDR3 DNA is TGCGCCAGCAGCATCGGACAGATCCCGGGGGATACGCAGTATTTT.